The 11 T cell receptor beta chains below were found in one sample sequenced in a study of shared clonotypes between healthy human individuals. The table came from immunoSEQ multiplex PCR; TCRdb's copy has only in-frame clones and leaves some out. The table has approximately 2.5 million clones, around 90% seen once; the top ten hold over 0.12%. Sequencing was performed on naive CD4+ T cells sorted from blood. Noted subset: CD45RA+ positively selected. These receptors were taken from a man aged 18-30 years in good health.

This chain uses TRBV30 with TRBJ2-7; 7 nucleotides agree with TRBD1. Losses at the gene ends were 0 bases for V and 5 bases for J; bases not matched to a gene: 7. This CDR3 has 14 residues. CDR1 and CDR2 (germline): GTSNPN, SVGIG (reference sequence). CDR3 bases: TGTGCCTGGAGTGTACGCGCAGGGGGAGACGAGCAGTACTTC. Residues: CAWSVRAGGDEQYF.

The chain recombines TRBV12-5 with TRBJ2-5, with D perhaps matching TRBD1 (6 bases). Germline values: CDR1 LGHNT, CDR2 FRNRAP. Trimming cost V 3 bases and J 1 base, with 18 bases left between them. The CDR3 has 17 amino acids. The CDR3 DNA sequence: TGTGCTAGTGGTTTCTCCCGAAAGCAGGGGCGCCAAGAGACCCAGTACTTC. Protein: CASGFSRKQGRQETQYF.

The chain combines TRBV2 with TRBJ1-5; D is unresolved. With 6 bases removed from V and 4 bases from J, the gap between germline ends came to 16 bases. CDR3 length: 15 amino acids. Germline V gives CDR1 SNHLY, CDR2 FYNNEI. The CDR3 here is CASRLGLQVNQPQHF. DNA for the CDR3: TGTGCCAGCAGACTAGGGCTTCAGGTGAATCAGCCCCAGCATTTT. Full variable domain (missing parts from reference TRBV2 and TRBJ1-5): EPEVTQTPSHQVTQMGQEVILRCVPISNHLYFYWYRQILGQKVEFLVSFYNNEISEKSEIFDDQFSVERPDGSNFTLKIRSTKLEDSAMYFCASRLGLQVNQPQHFGDGTRLSIL.

The chain links TRBV28 to TRBJ2-7; D ambiguous. Germline-derived CDR1 and CDR2 are MDHEN and SYDVKM. Deletions cut 7 bases from V and 1 base from J, with 17 bases between. The CDR3 runs 15 residues. In nucleotides, the CDR3 is TGTGCCAGCACTATCTCGTGGAGCGAATCCTACGAGCAGTACTTC. It translates to CASTISWSESYEQYF.

The CDR3 is CASSPSSSSYNEQFF. In DNA form, the CDR3 reads TGTGCCAGCAGTCCCTCCTCGAGCTCCTACAATGAGCAGTTCTTC. The genes are TRBV2 and TRBJ2-1; no definite D call. This CDR3 has 15 residues. The V gene lost 5 bases and the J gene lost 0 bases, with 11 bases spanning the gap. From germline, CDR1 is SNHLY and CDR2 FYNNEI.

The chain carries TRBV30 and TRBJ1-2; D not resolved. Trimming removed 2 bases from V and 4 bases from J, with 11 bases in between. Germline values: CDR1 GTSNPN, CDR2 SVGIG (reference sequence). This CDR3 region has 13 residues. In DNA form, the CDR3 reads TGTGCCTGGAGTCAGCACAAGCCCTATGGCTACACCTTC. Translation gives CAWSQHKPYGYTF.

The V and J genes are TRBV4-1 and TRBJ2-1; perhaps TRBD2 as D (5 bases). V was pared by 3 bases and J by 10 bases, with 13 bases between. Germline V gene lookup returns CDR1 MGHRA and CDR2 YSYEKL. The CDR3 loop spans 13 amino acids. The CDR3 loop reads CASSQTIGEEQFF. For the CDR3, the DNA is TGCGCCAGCAGCCAGACGATTGGGGAGGAGCAGTTCTTC.

The chain links TRBV6-1 to TRBJ2-3; 7 bases are shared with TRBD1. This CDR3 has 13 residues. Germline V gene lookup returns CDR1 MNHNS and CDR2 SASEGT. With 5 bases clipped from V and 5 bases from J, the junction kept 4 bases outside the gene matches. The CDR3: CASSQQGIDTQYF. The CDR3 nucleotides read TGTGCCAGCAGTCAACAGGGGATAGATACGCAGTATTTT.

This clone was seen just once. The J gene is TRBJ2-7, the V gene TRBV19, with D tentatively TRBD1 (6 bases). The V gene's germline CDR1 is LNHDA and CDR2 SQIVND (reference sequence). This CDR3 spans 17 amino acids. Trimming pared 6 bases from V and 2 bases from J, leaving 23 bases between. Here the CDR3 reads CASRWGIRTEITYEQYF. The CDR3 nucleotides read TGTGCCAGTAGATGGGGCATAAGGACAGAAATTACCTACGAGCAGTACTTC.

The chain employs TRBV9 and TRBJ1-3; D is uncertain. CDR3 length equals 16 residues. Germline assignment: CDR1 SGDLS and CDR2 YYNGEE. The ends were cut back, 5 bases at V and 0 bases at J, with 15 bases in the middle. CDR3 in amino acids: CASSPGGSYSGNTIYF. The DNA of the CDR3 is TGTGCCAGCAGTCCAGGAGGGAGCTACTCTGGAAACACCATATATTTT.

V usage is TRBV7-9 and J usage is TRBJ1-6; D might be TRBD1 (5 bases). Per germline, CDR1 SEHNR and CDR2 FQNEAQ (reference sequence). The CDR3 length is 17 residues. The ends were cut back, 4 bases at V and 10 bases at J, with 23 bases in the middle. The CDR3 here is CASSSRRGGAVESPLHF. As DNA, the CDR3 is TGTGCCAGCAGCTCGAGGAGGGGAGGGGCGGTGGAGTCACCCCTCCACTTT. Complete variable domain (other parts from reference TRBV7-9 and TRBJ1-6): DTGVSQNPRHKITKRGQNVTFRCDPISEHNRLYWYRQTLGQGPEFLTYFQNEAQLEKSRLLSDRFSAERPKGSFSTLEIQRTEQGDSAMYLCASSSRRGGAVESPLHFGNGTRLTVT.